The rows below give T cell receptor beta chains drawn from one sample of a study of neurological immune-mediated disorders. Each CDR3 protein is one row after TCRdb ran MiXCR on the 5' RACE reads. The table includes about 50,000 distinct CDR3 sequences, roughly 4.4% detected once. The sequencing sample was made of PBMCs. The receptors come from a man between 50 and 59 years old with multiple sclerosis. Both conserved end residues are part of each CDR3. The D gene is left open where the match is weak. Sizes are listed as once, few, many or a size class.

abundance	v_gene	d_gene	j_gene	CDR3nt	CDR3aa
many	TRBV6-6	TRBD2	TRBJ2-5	TGTGCCAGCAGTTCTACTAGCGCCCAAGAGACCCAGTACTTC	CASSSTSAQETQYF
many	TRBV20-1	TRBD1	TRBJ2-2	TGCAGTGCTTACCCAGGGGGAAGTGCCGGGGAGCTGTTTTTT	CSAYPGGSAGELFF
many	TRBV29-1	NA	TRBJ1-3	TGCAGCGTTGAAGATGCGGGAATGATCTCTGGAAACACCATATATTTT	CSVEDAGMISGNTIYF
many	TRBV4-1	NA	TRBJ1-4	TGCGCCAGCAGCCAAGACTTCACGCGGGGGGGCGAAACAACTAATGAAAAACTGTTTTTT	CASSQDFTRGGETTNEKLFF
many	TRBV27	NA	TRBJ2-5	TGTGCCAGCAGTTTATCGCAAACCCAAGAGACCCAGTACTTC	CASSLSQTQETQYF
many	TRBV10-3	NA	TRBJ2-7	TGTGCCATCAGTACGCGGGTTTCCAGCGCCAGCTACGAGCAGTACTTC	CAISTRVSSASYEQYF
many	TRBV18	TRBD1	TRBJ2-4	TGTGCCAGCTCCGAAGGGGGCGCCGGGAACATTCAGTACTTC	CASSEGGAGNIQYF
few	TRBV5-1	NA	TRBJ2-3	TGCGCCAGCAGCCCTACCGGGACATTTCTCACAGATACGCAGTATTTT	CASSPTGTFLTDTQYF
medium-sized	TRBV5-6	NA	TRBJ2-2	TGTGCCAGCAGGAACGCGAACACCGGGGAGCTGTTTTTT	CASRNANTGELFF
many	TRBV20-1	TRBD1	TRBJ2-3	TGCAGTGCTATTCCACAGGGGGAGGCAGATACGCAGTATTTT	CSAIPQGEADTQYF
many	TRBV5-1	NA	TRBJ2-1	TGCGCCAGCAGCTTGGGGCTAGCTAGCTACAATGAGCAGTTCTTC	CASSLGLASYNEQFF
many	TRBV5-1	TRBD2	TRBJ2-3	TGCGCCAGCAGCTTAGGACTAGCGCCCGTGTCGGATACGCAGTATTTT	CASSLGLAPVSDTQYF
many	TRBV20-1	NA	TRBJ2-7	TGCAGTGCTAGGGGTTTAAAGGCTATCCTCTACGAGCAGTACTTC	CSARGLKAILYEQYF
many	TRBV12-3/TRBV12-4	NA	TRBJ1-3	TGTGCCAGCAGTTCAGGACTCCGCTCTGGAAACACCATATATTTT	CASSSGLRSGNTIYF
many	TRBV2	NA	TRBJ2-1	TGTGCCAGCAGTGTCCAAGGAGCCTACAATGAGCAGTTCTTC	CASSVQGAYNEQFF